The TCR beta chain described here comes from a study of cytomegalovirus exposure and HLA in healthy donors. This clone was counted only a few times. The antigen is not known. CDR1 and CDR2 (germline): SEHNR, FQNEAQ (reference sequence). The CDR3 extends over 19 amino acids. The V end lost 5 bases, the J end lost 1 base, and 25 bases lay between the germline ends. Overall study findings and caveats: The majority of TCR sequences were rare, yet some public TCRs appeared in many donors. Some TCR beta chains (roughly 160 of them) were listed as cytomegalovirus-associated.

The donors, nominally healthy at sampling, likely had unrecorded immune exposures. Primers for the PCR totalled 60 Vbeta and 13 Jbeta. The protocol was immunoSEQ multiplex PCR, while the TCRdb copy is restricted to in-frame clones and leaves out a portion. The sample contains roughly 200,000 clones, roughly 8.7% of which appear only once. Material for sequencing was PBMCs. J is TRBJ2-3 and V is TRBV7-9; tentatively, D is TRBD2 (5 bases). This TCR derives from a woman in her twenties or thirties in good health and CMV-seropositive. CDR3 in DNA: TGTGCCAGCAGCCCCACGGGCTGGTCGTTAACTAGACGCACAGATACGCAGTATTTT. This gives the protein CASSPTGWSLTRRTDTQYF.